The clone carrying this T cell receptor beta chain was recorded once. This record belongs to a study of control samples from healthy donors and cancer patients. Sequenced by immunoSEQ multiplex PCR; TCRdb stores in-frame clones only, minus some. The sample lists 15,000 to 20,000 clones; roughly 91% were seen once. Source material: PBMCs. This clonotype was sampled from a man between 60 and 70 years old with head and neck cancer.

CDR3: CASSLGSADLSYGYTF. In nucleotides, the CDR3 is TGTGCCAGCAGCTTAGGATCGGCGGATCTTTCTTATGGCTACACCTTC. The V call is TRBV13, the J call TRBJ1-2; no clear D. The V end was cut by 0 bases, the J end by 5 bases, with 16 bases between. Germline assignment: CDR1 PRHDT and CDR2 FYEKMQ (reference sequence). This CDR3 region has 16 residues.